This T cell receptor (beta chain) is from a study of T-cell reconstitution after alpha-beta-depleted transplantation in children. General study findings and limits: Where some patients showed high TCRbeta diversity at day 60, it came from recipient T cells and thymic progenitors that had survived. Alpha-beta T cells about two months after transplant reportedly derived from several hundred expanded graft clones.

The germline CDR1 and CDR2 sequences are SGHTS and YDEGEE. The V end was cut by 1 base, the J end by 2 bases, with 9 bases between. This CDR3 region has 14 residues. Unique molecular identifiers were incorporated into the prepared TCRbeta library. TCRdb re-derived calls from the PCR reads in MiXCR, one entry per CDR3 protein. This sample carries some 830,000 distinct CDR3 sequences, less than 20% of them seen once, and the ten largest clones take about 5%. Regarding this clonotype: Antigen specificity is unknown.

Sequencing was performed on PBMCs, mostly from graft donor cells, taken 360 days after TCRalphabeta/CD19-depleted stem cell transplant. The source is a male patient aged 10 to 17 who had a stem cell transplant for acute lymphoblastic leukemia, so the T cells may come from the graft donor. The V call is TRBV5-8, the J call TRBJ1-1; D may be TRBD1 (5 bases). The CDR3 loop is CASSLFGTNTEAFF. In nucleotides, the CDR3 is TGTGCCAGCAGCTTGTTTGGGACCAACACTGAAGCTTTCTTT.